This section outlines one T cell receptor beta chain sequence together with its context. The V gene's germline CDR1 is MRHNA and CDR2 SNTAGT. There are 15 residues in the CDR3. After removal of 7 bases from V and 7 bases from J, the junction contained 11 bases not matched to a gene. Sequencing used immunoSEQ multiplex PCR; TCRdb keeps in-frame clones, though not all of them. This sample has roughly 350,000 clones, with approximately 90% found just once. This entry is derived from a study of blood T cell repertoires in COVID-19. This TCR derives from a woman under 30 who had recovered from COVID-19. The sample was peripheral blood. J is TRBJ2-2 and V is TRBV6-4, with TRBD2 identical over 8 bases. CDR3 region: CASMREAGAVGELFF. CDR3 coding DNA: TGTGCCAGCATGAGGGAAGCGGGAGCGGTCGGGGAGCTGTTTTTT.